This entry is about one T cell receptor (beta chain). The CDR3 length is 15 residues. This sample stems from a study of OX40 agonist ivuxolimab in advanced cancers. The repertoire was sequenced with immunoSEQ multiplex PCR; TCRdb's copy has only in-frame clones and lacks some. Here the sample spans just over 90,000 clones, under 95% being singletons. The TCR sequence derives from an adult with an advanced solid tumor such as melanoma, head and neck, liver or kidney cancer. The source material was CD4+ or CD8+ T cells sorted from blood, sampled in a trial of the OX40 agonist ivuxolimab. J is TRBJ2-5 and V is TRBV21-1; TRBD1, the table's D call, was not compared with the DNA. TRBV21-1 is noted as a pseudogene. The CDR3 bases are TGTGCCAGCAGCAAAGCGAACGGACACAAAGAGACCCAGTACTTC. It is translated as CASSKANGHKETQYF.